This TCR beta chain emerged from a study of CD8+ T cells in alopecia areata. Treatment noted: oral pan-JAK inhibitor, 5-10 mg twice daily. Following extraction, RNA underwent reverse transcription to cDNA, which served as the sequencing template. Some clones are missing from TCRdb's copy, which holds only in-frame ones; the method was immunoSEQ multiplex PCR. The sample contains around 190,000 clones, roughly 66% of which appear only once. This TCR came from a human donor with alopecia areata. The material sequenced was CD4+ T cells sorted from blood, taken at week 24, from a patient treated with tofacitinib.

CDR3 in DNA: TGCGCCAGCAGCCTTACACTGGGGGATCCGGGTCCCCCTAACTATGGCTACACCTTC. This codes for CASSLTLGDPGPPNYGYTF. The chain links TRBV4-1 to TRBJ1-2; possible D gene TRBD1, 5 bases. CDR1 MGHRA and CDR2 YSYEKL come from the germline V gene. The CDR3 runs 19 residues. Trimming shortened V by 4 bases and J by 0 bases, and 24 bases separated the two germline ends.